The present entry profiles one T cell receptor (beta chain) with its context. Individuals aged roughly 18 to 95 years were recruited from 24 US areas. Cohorts were based on clinical histories the participants reported. V gave up 11 bases and J gave up 7 bases; unmatched junction bases: 4. The length of the CDR3 is 11 residues. Germline CDR1 and CDR2: MNHEY and SVGAGI. Generated by immunoSEQ multiplex PCR, the TCRdb table keeps only in-frame clones and is missing some. This sample carries tens of thousands of clones, 88% of them seen once, and the ten largest clones take around 10%. The sample belongs to a study of blood T cell repertoires in COVID-19. Study background: PBMCs, B-cell-depleted T cells, or T cells provided the cDNA or gDNA that made up the material.

The specimen sequenced was PBMCs or T cells enriched from blood (not recorded which). The sequence was collected from a woman between 40 and 55 years old who had recovered from COVID-19. V gene TRBV6-5 combines with J gene TRBJ1-4; TRBD1 aligns across 7 bases. The DNA of the CDR3 is TGTGCCGTATGGACAGGTGAAAAACTGTTTTTT. Protein product: CAVWTGEKLFF.